What follows are 18 T cell receptor beta chains derived from one specimen sequenced in a study of blood T cell repertoires in COVID-19. Generated by immunoSEQ multiplex PCR, the TCRdb table keeps only in-frame clones and is missing some. The data hold some 150,000 clones, with around 83% observed a single time. Material: PBMCs or T cells enriched from blood (not recorded which). Receptors were obtained from a woman between 50 and 59 years old who had been exposed to COVID-19.

The J gene is TRBJ2-1, the V gene TRBV23-1, with TRBD2 matching over 12 bases. Being an ORF, TRBV23-1 has a function that is uncertain. This CDR3 spans 18 amino acids. The V gene end was trimmed by 0 bases and the J gene end by 8 bases; junction bases not matched to a gene: 11. The CDR3 sequence: CASSQSKTSGSTSDEQFF. In nucleotides, the CDR3 is TGCGCCAGCAGTCAATCGAAGACTAGCGGGAGTACGTCCGATGAGCAGTTCTTC.

The rearrangement links TRBV3-1 (or the pseudogene TRBV3-2) to TRBJ2-1, with TRBD2 matching over 13 bases. The CDR3 runs 17 residues. Germline-derived CDR1 and CDR2 are LGHDT and YNNKEL (reference sequence). V shed 1 base and J 2 bases; nucleotides not matched to a gene: 2. The CDR3 reads CASSQVLAGGPYNEQFF. Written as DNA, the CDR3 is TGTGCCAGCAGCCAAGTACTAGCGGGGGGGCCCTACAATGAGCAGTTCTTC.

V usage is TRBV12-5 and J usage is TRBJ2-2, with TRBD2 identical over 14 bases. This CDR3 spans 16 amino acids. V lost 2 bases and J lost 5; bases outside the gene matches: 1. The germline V gene encodes CDR1 LGHNT and CDR2 FRNRAP. This chain's CDR3 is CASGLRTSGRTGELFF. The CDR3 DNA follows: TGTGCTAGTGGTTTGAGGACTAGCGGGAGGACCGGGGAGCTGTTTTTT.

This sequence joins TRBV4-3 and TRBJ1-6; D gene ambiguous. Germline V gene lookup returns CDR1 LGHNA and CDR2 YSLEER. This CDR3 has 15 residues. V gave up 3 bases and J gave up 1 base, with 7 bases separating them. CDR3 nucleotide sequence: TGCGCCAGCAGCCAGGGGAGGTCCTATAATTCACCCCTCCACTTT. Protein product: CASSQGRSYNSPLHF.

This sequence joins TRBV5-1 and TRBJ2-6; D is unclear. The V gene lost 4 bases and the J gene lost 0 bases, with 11 bases spanning the gap. Per the germline V gene, CDR1 is SGHRS and CDR2 is YFSETQ. The CDR3 consists of 16 residues. CDR3 residues: CASSPLARSGANVLTF. The CDR3, as DNA: TGCGCCAGCAGCCCCCTGGCCCGCTCTGGGGCCAACGTCCTGACTTTC.

J is TRBJ2-3 and V is TRBV7-3, with TRBD2 matching over 7 bases. CDR3 length: 15 amino acids. J gave up 6 bases and V 3 bases, and 9 bases lay outside the gene matches. Germline CDR1 SGHTA, CDR2 FQGTGA. CDR3 loop: CASSFTGGGLDTQYF. The CDR3 region has the DNA TGTGCCAGCAGCTTCACAGGCGGGGGTTTGGATACGCAGTATTTT.

The genes are TRBV19 and TRBJ1-2; 10 nucleotides match TRBD1. The CDR3 is 17 residues long. Germline values: CDR1 LNHDA, CDR2 SQIVND (reference sequence). J gave up 2 bases and V 1 base, and 7 bases lay outside the gene matches. The CDR3 DNA reads as TGTGCCAGTAGTATAGGGACCGGGACAGGGGCCAACTATGGCTACACCTTC. It yields the protein CASSIGTGTGANYGYTF.

J is TRBJ2-1 and V is TRBV11-3; TRBD1 matches at 8 bases. CDR3 size: 13 residues. The germline gives CDR1 SGHNT, CDR2 YENEEA. The V segment lost 7 bases and the J segment 6 bases; nucleotides outside the gene matches: 5. CDR3 protein: CASKGTGANEQFF. CDR3 nucleotide sequence: TGTGCCAGCAAGGGGACAGGCGCCAATGAGCAGTTCTTC.

A single count supports this clone. The rearrangement uses TRBV12-3 or TRBV12-4 and TRBJ1-1; 7 bases map to TRBD1. CDR3 length: 13 amino acids. V gave up 2 bases and J gave up 11 bases; unmatched junction bases: 8. The CDR3: CASSLRDLRGAFF. The DNA for the CDR3 is TGTGCCAGCAGTTTAAGGGATCTCAGGGGGGCTTTCTTT.

In its sample, this clone was seen a few times. The chain carries TRBV9 and TRBJ1-5; D unresolved. Looked up from germline, CDR1 is SGDLS and CDR2 is YYNGEE. Trimming stripped 0 bases from V and 2 bases from J, with 9 bases between. CDR3 length: 15 amino acids. CDR3 loop: CASSVGEGRNQPQHF. The CDR3 bases are TGTGCCAGCAGCGTAGGGGAGGGCCGCAATCAGCCCCAGCATTTT. The variable domain in full, completed from reference TRBV9 and TRBJ1-5, reads DSGVTQTPKHLITATGQRVTLRCSPRSGDLSVYWYQQSLDQGLQFLIQYYNGEERAKGNILERFSAQQFPDLHSELNLSSLELGDSALYFCASSVGEGRNQPQHFGDGTRLSIL.

The chain links TRBV4-2 to TRBJ1-2, with no clear D. Germline V gene lookup returns CDR1 LGHNA and CDR2 YNFKEQ. The CDR3 extends over 13 amino acids. Trimming removed 1 base from V and 3 bases from J, with 6 bases in between. The CDR3 spells CASSQGQDYGYTF. The CDR3 DNA reads TGTGCCAGCAGCCAAGGGCAGGACTATGGCTACACCTTC.

The chain carries TRBV29-1 and TRBJ2-1, with D uncertain. CDR3 length: 10 residues. Germline CDR1 is SQVTM and CDR2 is ANQGSEA. Between the trimmed V and J ends, which lost 7 bases and 5 bases, there was a span of 6 bases. The CDR3 is CSGGDNEQFF. The CDR3 coding sequence is TGCAGCGGTGGAGACAATGAGCAGTTCTTC.

V gene TRBV9 combines with J gene TRBJ2-2; no clear D gene. This CDR3 has 16 amino acids. Trimming cost V 0 bases and J 5 bases, with 14 bases left between them. The germline V gene encodes CDR1 SGDLS and CDR2 YYNGEE. The CDR3 coding sequence is TGTGCCAGCAGCGTAGCCCAGACCCCAGGAACCGGGGAGCTGTTTTTT. As protein: CASSVAQTPGTGELFF.

The rearrangement uses TRBV6-2 or TRBV6-3 and TRBJ2-7; 7 bases align to TRBD2. The length of the CDR3 is 14 residues. Per germline, CDR1 MNHEY and CDR2 SVGEGT. V was pared by 2 bases and J by 3 bases, with 4 bases of the junction left unmatched. In DNA, the CDR3 is TGTGCCAGCAGTTACGGCGGGGGATTCTACGAGCAGTACTTC. Its translation: CASSYGGGFYEQYF.

The chain recombines TRBV7-9 with TRBJ2-2, with D tentatively TRBD1 (6 bases). Germline V gene lookup returns CDR1 SEHNR and CDR2 FQNEAQ (reference sequence). CDR3 length equals 15 residues. V lost 3 bases to trimming and J lost 4 bases, with 12 bases between them. CDR3 in amino acids: CASSLQGSRTGELFF. CDR3 DNA sequence: TGTGCCAGCAGCTTGCAGGGGAGTCGCACCGGGGAGCTGTTTTTT. The whole variable domain, remainder taken from reference TRBV7-9 and TRBJ2-2, is DTGVSQNPRHKITKRGQNVTFRCDPISEHNRLYWYRQTLGQGPEFLTYFQNEAQLEKSRLLSDRFSAERPKGSFSTLEIQRTEQGDSAMYLCASSLQGSRTGELFFGEGSRLTVL.

The chain uses TRBV6-1 and TRBJ2-3; a possible D gene is TRBD1 (6 bases). Germline CDR1 and CDR2: MNHNS and SASEGT. Trimming pared 0 bases from V and 7 bases from J, leaving 11 bases between. The CDR3 extends over 14 amino acids. In nucleotides, the CDR3 is TGTGCCAGCAGTGAAGCGGACAGACTAAATACGCAGTATTTT. Protein: CASSEADRLNTQYF.

The rearrangement uses TRBV9 and TRBJ1-2, with 10 bases that match TRBD1. The CDR3 extends over 16 amino acids. Germline trimming cut 4 bases from V and 1 base from J; bases unmatched to any gene: 7. Germline V gene data show CDR1 as SGDLS and CDR2 as YYNGEE. DNA of the CDR3: TGTGCCAGCAGCCTCTACGGGACAGGGGATAACTATGGCTACACCTTC. This gives the protein CASSLYGTGDNYGYTF.

The CDR3 DNA reads TGTGCCAGCAGTTCATCTAGGACCCAGTACTTC. Translating it yields CASSSSRTQYF. The chain combines TRBV6-2 or TRBV6-3 with TRBJ2-5; D is unresolved. Trimming pared 4 bases from V and 7 bases from J, leaving 7 bases between. The V gene's germline CDR1 is MNHEY and CDR2 SVGEGT. This CDR3 contains 11 residues.